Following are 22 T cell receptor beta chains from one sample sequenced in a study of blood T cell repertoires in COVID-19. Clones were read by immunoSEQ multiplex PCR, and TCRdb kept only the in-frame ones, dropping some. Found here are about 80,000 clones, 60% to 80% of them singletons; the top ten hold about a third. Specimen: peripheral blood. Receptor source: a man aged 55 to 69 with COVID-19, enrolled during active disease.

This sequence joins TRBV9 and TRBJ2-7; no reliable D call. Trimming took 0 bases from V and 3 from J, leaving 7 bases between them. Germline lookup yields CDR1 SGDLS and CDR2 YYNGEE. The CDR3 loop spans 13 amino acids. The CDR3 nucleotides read TGTGCCAGCAGCGTAGACAGTAACTACGAGCAGTACTTC. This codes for CASSVDSNYEQYF.

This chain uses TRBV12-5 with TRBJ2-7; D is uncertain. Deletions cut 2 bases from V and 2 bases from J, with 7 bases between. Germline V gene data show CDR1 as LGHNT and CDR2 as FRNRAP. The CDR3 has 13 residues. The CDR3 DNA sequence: TGTGCTAGTGGTTTGAGGAGCCCCTACGAGCAGTACTTC. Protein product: CASGLRSPYEQYF. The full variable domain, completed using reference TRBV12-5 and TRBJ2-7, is DARVTQTPRHKVTEMGQEVTMRCQPILGHNTVFWYRQTMMQGLELLAYFRNRAPLDDSGMPKDRFSAEMPDATLATLKIQPSEPRDSAVYFCASGLRSPYEQYFGPGTRLTVT.

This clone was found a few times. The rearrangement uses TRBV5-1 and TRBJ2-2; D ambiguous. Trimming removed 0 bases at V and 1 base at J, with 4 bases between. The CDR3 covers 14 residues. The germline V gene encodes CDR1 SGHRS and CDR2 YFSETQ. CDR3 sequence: CASSLGENTGELFF. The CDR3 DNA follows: TGCGCCAGCAGCTTGGGAGAGAACACCGGGGAGCTGTTTTTT. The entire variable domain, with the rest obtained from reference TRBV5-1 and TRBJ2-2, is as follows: KAGVTQTPRYLIKTRGQQVTLSCSPISGHRSVSWYQQTPGQGLQFLFEYFSETQRNKGNFPGRFSGRQFSNSRSEMNVSTLELGDSALYLCASSLGENTGELFFGEGSRLTVL.

CDR3 amino acids: CATSEEAGGPLGGELFF. The CDR3 DNA reads as TGTGCCACCAGTGAAGAAGCGGGAGGGCCTCTAGGCGGGGAGCTGTTTTTT. The chain uses TRBV24-1 and TRBJ2-2; 10 bases match TRBD2. J was trimmed by 7 bases and V by 4 bases; bases with no gene match: 11. This CDR3 contains 17 residues. The germline gives CDR1 KGHDR, CDR2 SFDVKD.

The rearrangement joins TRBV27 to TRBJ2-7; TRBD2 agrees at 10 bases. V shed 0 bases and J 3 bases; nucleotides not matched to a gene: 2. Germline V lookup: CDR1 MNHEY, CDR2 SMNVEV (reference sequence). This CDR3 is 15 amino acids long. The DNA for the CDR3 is TGTGCCAGCAGTTTATCCCTAGCGGGAGTCTACGAGCAGTACTTC. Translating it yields CASSLSLAGVYEQYF.

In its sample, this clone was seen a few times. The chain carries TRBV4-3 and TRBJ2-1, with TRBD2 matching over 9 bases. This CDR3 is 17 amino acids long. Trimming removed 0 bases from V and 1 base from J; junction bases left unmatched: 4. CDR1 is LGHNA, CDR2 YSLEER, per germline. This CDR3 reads CASSQDRLAGSYNEQFF. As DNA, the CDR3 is TGCGCCAGCAGCCAAGATCGGCTAGCGGGGTCCTACAATGAGCAGTTCTTC.

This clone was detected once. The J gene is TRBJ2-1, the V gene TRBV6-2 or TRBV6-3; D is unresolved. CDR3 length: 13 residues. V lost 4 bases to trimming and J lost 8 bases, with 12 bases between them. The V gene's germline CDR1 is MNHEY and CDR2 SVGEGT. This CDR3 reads CASSSGSRDEQFF. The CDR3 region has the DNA TGTGCCAGCAGTTCCGGGTCACGGGATGAGCAGTTCTTC.

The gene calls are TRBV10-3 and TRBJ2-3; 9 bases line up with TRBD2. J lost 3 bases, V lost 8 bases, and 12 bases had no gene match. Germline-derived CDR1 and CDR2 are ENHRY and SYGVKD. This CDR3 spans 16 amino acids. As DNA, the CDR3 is TGTGCCATCGGAGAACTAGGCGGGGGGGCAACAGATACGCAGTATTTT. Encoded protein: CAIGELGGGATDTQYF.

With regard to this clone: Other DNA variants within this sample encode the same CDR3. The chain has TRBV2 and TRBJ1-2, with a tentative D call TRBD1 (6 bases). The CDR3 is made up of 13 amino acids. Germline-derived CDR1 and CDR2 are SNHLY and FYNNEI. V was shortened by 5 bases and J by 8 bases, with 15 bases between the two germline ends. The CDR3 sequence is CASSPTGGRGYTF. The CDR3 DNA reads TGTGCCAGCAGTCCCACGGGGGGCCGAGGCTACACCTTC.

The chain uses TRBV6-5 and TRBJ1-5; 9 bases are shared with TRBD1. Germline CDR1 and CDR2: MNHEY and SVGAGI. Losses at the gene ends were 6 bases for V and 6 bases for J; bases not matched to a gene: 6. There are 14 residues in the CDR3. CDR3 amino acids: CASRRLDRGQPQHF. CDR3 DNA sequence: TGTGCCAGCAGACGCCTGGACAGGGGTCAGCCCCAGCATTTT.

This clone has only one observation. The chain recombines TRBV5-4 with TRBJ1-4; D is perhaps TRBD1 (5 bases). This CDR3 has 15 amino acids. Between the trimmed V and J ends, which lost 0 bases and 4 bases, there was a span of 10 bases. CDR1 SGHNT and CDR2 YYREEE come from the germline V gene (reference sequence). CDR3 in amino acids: CASSLDGGGNEKLFF. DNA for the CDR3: TGTGCCAGCAGCTTGGATGGGGGGGGTAATGAAAAACTGTTTTTT.

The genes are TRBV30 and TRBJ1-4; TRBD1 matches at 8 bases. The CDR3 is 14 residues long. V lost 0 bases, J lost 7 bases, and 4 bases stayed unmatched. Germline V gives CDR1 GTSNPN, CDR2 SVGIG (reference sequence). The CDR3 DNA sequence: TGTGCCTGGAGTGTACAGGGGGTAGGTGAAAAACTGTTTTTT. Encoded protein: CAWSVQGVGEKLFF.

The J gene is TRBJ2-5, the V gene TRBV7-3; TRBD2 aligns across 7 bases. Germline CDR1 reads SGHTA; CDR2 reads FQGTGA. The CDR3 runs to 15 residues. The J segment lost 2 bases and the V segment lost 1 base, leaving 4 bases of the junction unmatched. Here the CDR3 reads CASSLRAGDQETQYF. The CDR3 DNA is TGTGCCAGCAGCTTAAGGGCGGGGGATCAAGAGACCCAGTACTTC.

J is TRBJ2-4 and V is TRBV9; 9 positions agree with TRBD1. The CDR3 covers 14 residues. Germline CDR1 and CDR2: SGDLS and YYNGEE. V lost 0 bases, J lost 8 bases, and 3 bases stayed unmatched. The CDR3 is CASSVGQGVDIQYF. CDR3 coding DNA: TGTGCCAGCAGCGTAGGACAGGGGGTGGACATTCAGTACTTC.

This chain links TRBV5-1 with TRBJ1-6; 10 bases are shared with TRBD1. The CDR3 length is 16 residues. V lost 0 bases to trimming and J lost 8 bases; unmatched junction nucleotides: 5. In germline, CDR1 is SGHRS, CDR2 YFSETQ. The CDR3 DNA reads TGCGCCAGCAGCTTGGGGGGGACAGGGGTCCATTCACCCCTCCACTTT. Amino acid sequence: CASSLGGTGVHSPLHF.

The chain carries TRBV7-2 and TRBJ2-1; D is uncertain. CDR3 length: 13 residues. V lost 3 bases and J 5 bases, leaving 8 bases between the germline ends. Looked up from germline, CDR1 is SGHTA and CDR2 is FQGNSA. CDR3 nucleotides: TGTGCCAGCAGCTTTAGCCGAAACAATGAGCAGTTCTTC. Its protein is CASSFSRNNEQFF.

The CDR3 DNA follows: TGTGCCAGCAGCCGAACAGGGGTTCGCTCACCCCTCCACTTT. Translation gives CASSRTGVRSPLHF. The rearrangement uses TRBV7-8 and TRBJ1-6, with TRBD1 identical over 7 bases. V lost 5 bases to trimming and J lost 10 bases; unmatched junction nucleotides: 8. Germline V gives CDR1 SGHVS, CDR2 FQNEAQ. The CDR3 extends over 14 amino acids.

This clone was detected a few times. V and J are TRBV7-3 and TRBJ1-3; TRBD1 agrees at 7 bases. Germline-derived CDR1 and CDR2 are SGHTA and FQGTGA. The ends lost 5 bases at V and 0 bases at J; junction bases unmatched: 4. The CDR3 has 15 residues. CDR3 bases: TGTGCCAGCAGCCAAAACAGGGGCTCTGGAAACACCATATATTTT. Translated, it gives CASSQNRGSGNTIYF.

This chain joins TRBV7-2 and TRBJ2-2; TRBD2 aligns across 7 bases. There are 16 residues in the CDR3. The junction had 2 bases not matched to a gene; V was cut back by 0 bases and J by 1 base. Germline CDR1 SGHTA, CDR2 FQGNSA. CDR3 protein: CASSLAGGVNTGELFF. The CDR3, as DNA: TGTGCCAGCAGCTTAGCGGGGGGGGTGAACACCGGGGAGCTGTTTTTT.

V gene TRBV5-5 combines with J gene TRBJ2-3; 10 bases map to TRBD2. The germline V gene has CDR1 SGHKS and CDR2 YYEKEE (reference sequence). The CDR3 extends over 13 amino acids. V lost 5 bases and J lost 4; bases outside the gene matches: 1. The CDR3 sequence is CASSGLAADTQYF. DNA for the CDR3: TGTGCCAGCAGTGGACTAGCGGCAGATACGCAGTATTTT.

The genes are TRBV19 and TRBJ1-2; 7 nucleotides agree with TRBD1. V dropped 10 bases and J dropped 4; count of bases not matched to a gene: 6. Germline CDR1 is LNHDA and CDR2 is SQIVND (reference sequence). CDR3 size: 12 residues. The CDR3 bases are TGTGCCACCGAACAGGGGATCTATGGCTACACCTTC. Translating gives CATEQGIYGYTF.

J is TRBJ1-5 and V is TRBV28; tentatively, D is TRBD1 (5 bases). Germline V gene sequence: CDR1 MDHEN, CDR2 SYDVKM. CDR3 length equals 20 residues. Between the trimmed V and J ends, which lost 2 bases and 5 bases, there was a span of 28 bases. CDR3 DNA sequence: TGTGCCAGCAGTTTACGACAGCGATTATTAGTTTGGTTTTCGTATCAGCCCCAGCATTTT. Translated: CASSLRQRLLVWFSYQPQHF.